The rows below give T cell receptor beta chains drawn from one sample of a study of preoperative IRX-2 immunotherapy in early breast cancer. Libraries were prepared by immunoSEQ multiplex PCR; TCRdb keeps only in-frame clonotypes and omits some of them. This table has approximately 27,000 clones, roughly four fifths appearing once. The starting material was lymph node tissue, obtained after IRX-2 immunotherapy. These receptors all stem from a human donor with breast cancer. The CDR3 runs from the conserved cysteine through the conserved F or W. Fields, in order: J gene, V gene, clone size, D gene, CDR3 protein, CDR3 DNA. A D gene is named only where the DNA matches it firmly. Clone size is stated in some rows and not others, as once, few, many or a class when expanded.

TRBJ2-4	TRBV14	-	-	CASSLRDFGIQYF	TGTGCCAGCAGCCTACGGGACTTCGGCATTCAGTACTTC
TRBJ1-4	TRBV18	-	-	CASSPTGREKLFF	TGTGCCAGCTCACCAACAGGGCGAGAAAAACTGTTTTTT
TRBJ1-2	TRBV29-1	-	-	CSVGRGQAYGYTF	TGCAGCGTTGGACGGGGGCAGGCCTATGGCTACACCTTC
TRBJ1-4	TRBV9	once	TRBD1	CASSPGQSNEKLFF	TGTGCCAGCAGCCCGGGACAGTCTAATGAAAAACTGTTTTTT
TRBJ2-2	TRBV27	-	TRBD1	CASSSYGPGTGGSNTGELFF	TGTGCCAGCAGTTCATATGGGCCCGGGACAGGGGGTTCGAACACCGGGGAGCTGTTTTTT
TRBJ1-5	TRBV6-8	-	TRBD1	CASSTNQGARQPQHF	TGTGCCAGCAGTACCAATCAGGGGGCGCGACAGCCCCAGCATTTT
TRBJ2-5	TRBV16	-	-	CASSQWRNQETQYF	TGTGCCAGCAGCCAATGGCGGAATCAAGAGACCCAGTACTTC
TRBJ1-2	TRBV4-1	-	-	CASSQVPETNYGYTF	TGCGCCAGCAGCCAAGTGCCAGAAACTAACTATGGCTACACCTTC
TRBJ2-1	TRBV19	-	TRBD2	CASSTSGGQFF	TGTGCCAGTAGTACTAGCGGGGGGCAGTTCTTC
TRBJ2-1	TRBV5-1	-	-	CASSPSGDRLNEQFF	TGCGCCAGCAGCCCCTCGGGGGACAGACTCAATGAGCAGTTCTTC
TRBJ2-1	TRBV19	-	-	CASSKFLDTQFF	TGTGCCAGTAGTAAGTTTCTGGACACCCAGTTCTTC
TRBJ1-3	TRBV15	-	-	CATSGARLPFVLSGNTIYF	TGTGCCACCAGCGGAGCGCGACTTCCCTTTGTTCTCTCTGGAAACACCATATATTTT
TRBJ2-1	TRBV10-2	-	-	CASSVFTDNEQFF	TGCGCCAGCAGTGTGTTCACTGACAATGAGCAGTTCTTC
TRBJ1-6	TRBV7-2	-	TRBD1	CASSSWTGGRYNSPLHF	TGTGCCAGCAGCTCATGGACAGGGGGAAGATATAATTCACCCCTCCACTTT
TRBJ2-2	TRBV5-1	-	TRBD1	CASSEGQGAGELFF	TGCGCCAGCAGCGAAGGACAGGGGGCCGGGGAGCTGTTTTTT